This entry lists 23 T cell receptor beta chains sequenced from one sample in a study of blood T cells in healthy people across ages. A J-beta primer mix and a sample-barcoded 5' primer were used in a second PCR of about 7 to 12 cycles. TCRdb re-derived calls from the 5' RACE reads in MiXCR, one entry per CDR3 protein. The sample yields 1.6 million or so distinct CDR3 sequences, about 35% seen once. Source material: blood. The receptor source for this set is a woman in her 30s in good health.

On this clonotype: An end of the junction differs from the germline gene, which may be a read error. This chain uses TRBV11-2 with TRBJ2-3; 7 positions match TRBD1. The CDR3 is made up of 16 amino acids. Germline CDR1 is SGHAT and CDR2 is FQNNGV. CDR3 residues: CANSPRGYWVTDTQYF. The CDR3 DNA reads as TGTGCCAACAGCCCCAGGGGGTATTGGGTCACAGATACGCAGTATTTT.

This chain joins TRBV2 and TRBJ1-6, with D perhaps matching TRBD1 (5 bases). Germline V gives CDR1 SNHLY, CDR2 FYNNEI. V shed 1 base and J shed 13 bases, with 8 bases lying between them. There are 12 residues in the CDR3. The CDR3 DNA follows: TGTGCCAGCAGTGAAGGCGGGGGGCCCCTCCACTTT. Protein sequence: CASSEGGGPLHF.

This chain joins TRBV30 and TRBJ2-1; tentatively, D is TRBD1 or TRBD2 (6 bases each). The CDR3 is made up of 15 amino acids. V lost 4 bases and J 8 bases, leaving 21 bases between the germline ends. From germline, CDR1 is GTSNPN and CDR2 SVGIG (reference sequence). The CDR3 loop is CAWNSGGTLRDEQFF. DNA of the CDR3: TGTGCCTGGAATTCTGGCGGGACACTTAGGGATGAGCAGTTCTTC.

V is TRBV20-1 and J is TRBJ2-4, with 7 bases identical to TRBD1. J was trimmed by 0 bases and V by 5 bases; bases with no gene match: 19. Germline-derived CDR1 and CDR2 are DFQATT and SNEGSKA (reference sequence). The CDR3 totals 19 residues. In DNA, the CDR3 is TGCAGTGCTGAGATCCCGGGACAGCCAGCTCTCCTAGCCAAAAACATTCAGTACTTC. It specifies CSAEIPGQPALLAKNIQYF.

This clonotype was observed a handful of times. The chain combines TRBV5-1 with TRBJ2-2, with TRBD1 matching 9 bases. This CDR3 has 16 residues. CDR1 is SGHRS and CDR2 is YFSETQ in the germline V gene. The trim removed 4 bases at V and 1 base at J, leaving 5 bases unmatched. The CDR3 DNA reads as TGCGCCAGCAGCCATACGGGACAGGGGAACACCGGGGAGCTGTTTTTT. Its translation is CASSHTGQGNTGELFF.

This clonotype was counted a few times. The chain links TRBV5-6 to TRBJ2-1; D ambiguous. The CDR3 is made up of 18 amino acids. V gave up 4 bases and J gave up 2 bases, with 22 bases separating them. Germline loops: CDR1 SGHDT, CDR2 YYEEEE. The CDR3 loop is CASSARSSYHNPYNEQFF. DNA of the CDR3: TGTGCCAGCAGCGCACGATCTTCCTACCATAATCCCTACAATGAGCAGTTCTTC.

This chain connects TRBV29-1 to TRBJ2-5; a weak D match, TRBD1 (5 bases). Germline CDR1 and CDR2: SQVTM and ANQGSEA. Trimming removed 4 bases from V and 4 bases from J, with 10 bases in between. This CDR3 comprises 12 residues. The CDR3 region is CSVAQGPETQYF. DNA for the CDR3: TGCAGCGTTGCGCAGGGCCCAGAGACCCAGTACTTC.

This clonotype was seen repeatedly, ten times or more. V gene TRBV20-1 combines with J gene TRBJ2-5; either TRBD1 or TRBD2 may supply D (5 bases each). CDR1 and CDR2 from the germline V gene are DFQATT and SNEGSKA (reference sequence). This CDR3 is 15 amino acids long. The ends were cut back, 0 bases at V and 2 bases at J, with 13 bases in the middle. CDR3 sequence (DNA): TGCAGTGCTAGAGATGCCCGAGGGGTGCAAGAGACCCAGTACTTC. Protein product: CSARDARGVQETQYF.

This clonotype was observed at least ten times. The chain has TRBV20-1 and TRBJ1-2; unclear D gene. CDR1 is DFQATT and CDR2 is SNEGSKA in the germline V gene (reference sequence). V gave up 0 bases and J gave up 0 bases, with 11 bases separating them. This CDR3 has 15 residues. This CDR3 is CSARDQDGANYGYTF. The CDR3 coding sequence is TGCAGTGCTAGAGATCAAGACGGAGCTAACTATGGCTACACCTTC.

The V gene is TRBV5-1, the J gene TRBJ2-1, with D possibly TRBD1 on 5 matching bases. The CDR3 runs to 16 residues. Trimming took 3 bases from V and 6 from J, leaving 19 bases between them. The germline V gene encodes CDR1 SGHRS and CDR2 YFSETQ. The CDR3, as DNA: TGCGCCAGCAGCTCGACCCCGGACATCCCGGGCAATGAGCAGTTCTTC. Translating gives CASSSTPDIPGNEQFF.

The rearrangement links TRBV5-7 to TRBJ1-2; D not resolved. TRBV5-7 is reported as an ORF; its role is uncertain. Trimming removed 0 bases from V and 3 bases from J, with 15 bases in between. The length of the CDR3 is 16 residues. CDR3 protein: CASSLVAAPLDYGYTF. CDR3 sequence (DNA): TGTGCCAGCAGCTTGGTCGCGGCTCCTTTGGACTATGGCTACACCTTC.

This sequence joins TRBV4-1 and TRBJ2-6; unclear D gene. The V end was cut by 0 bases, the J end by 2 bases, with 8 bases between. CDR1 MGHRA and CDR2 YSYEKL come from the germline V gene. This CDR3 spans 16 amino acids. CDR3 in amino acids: CASSQDYTAGANVLTF. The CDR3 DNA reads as TGCGCCAGCAGCCAAGATTACACAGCTGGGGCCAACGTCCTGACTTTC.

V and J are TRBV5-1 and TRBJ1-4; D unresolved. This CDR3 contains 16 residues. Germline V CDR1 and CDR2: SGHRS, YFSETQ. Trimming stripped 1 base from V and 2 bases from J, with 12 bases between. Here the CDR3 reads CASSLSSGGTNEKLFF. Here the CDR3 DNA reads TGCGCCAGCAGCTTGTCGAGCGGAGGGACTAATGAAAAACTGTTTTTT.

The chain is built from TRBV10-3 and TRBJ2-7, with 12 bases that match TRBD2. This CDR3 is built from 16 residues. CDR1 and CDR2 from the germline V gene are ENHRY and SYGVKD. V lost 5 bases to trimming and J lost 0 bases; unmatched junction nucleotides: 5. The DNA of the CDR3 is TGTGCCATCAGTACCCTACTAGCGGGAGGCTCCTACGAGCAGTACTTC. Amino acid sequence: CAISTLLAGGSYEQYF.

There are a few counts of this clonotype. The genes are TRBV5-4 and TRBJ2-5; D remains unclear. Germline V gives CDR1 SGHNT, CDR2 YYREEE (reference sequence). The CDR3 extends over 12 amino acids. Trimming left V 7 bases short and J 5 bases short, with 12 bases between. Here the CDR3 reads CASGRWKETQYF. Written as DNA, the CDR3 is TGTGCCAGCGGCAGGTGGAAGGAGACCCAGTACTTC. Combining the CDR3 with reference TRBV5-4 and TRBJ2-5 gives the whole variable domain ETGVTQSPTHLIKTRGQQVTLRCSSQSGHNTVSWYQQALGQGPQFIFQYYREEENGRGNFPPRFSGLQFPNYSSELNVNALELDDSALYLCASGRWKETQYFGPGTRLLVL.

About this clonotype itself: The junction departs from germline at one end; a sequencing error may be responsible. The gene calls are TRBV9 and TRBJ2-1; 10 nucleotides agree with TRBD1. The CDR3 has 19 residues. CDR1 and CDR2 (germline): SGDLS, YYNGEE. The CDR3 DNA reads TGTGTCAGCAGCGTAGCCTCGGGACAGGGGCCCCGACGACTCAATGAGCAGTTCTTC. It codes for CVSSVASGQGPRRLNEQFF.

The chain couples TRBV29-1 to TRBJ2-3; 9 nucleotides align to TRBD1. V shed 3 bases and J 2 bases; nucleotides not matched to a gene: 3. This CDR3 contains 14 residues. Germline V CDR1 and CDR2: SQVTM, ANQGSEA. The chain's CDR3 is CSVEGTGLTDTQYF. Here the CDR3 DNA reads TGCAGCGTTGAGGGGACAGGGCTCACAGATACGCAGTATTTT.

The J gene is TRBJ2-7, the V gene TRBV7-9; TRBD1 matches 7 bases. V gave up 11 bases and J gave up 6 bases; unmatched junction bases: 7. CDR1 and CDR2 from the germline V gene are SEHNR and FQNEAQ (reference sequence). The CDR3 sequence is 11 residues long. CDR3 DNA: TGTGCCGTTGACAGGGCCTCCGAGCAGTACTTC. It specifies CAVDRASEQYF.

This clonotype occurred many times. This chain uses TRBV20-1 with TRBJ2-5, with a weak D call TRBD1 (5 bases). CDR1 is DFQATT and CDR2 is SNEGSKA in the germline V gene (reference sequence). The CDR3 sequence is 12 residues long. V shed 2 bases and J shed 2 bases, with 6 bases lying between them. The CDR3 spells CSARRTQETQYF. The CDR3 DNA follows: TGCAGTGCTAGAAGGACACAAGAGACCCAGTACTTC.

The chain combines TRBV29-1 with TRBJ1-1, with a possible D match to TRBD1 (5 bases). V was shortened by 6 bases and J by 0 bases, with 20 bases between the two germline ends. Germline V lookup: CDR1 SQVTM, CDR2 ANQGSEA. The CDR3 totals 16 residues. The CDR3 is CSVEAGDPIMNTEAFF. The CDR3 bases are TGCAGCGTCGAGGCGGGGGACCCAATCATGAACACTGAAGCTTTCTTT.

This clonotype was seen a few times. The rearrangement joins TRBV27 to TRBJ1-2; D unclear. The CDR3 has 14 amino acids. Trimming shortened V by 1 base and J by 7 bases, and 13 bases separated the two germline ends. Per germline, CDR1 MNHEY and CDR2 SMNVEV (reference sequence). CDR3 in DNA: TGTGCCAGCAGTTTATTGGGAGGCTGGGGTGGCTACACCTTC. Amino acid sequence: CASSLLGGWGGYTF.

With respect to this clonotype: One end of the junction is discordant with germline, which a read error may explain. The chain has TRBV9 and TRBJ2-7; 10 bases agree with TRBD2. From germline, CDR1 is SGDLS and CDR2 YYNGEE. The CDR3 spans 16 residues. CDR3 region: CTSSPHLAGATYEQYF. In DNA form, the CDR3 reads TGTACCAGCAGCCCCCACCTAGCGGGGGCAACCTACGAGCAGTACTTC. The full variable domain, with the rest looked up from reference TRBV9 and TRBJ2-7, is DSGVTQTPKHLITATGQRVTLRCSPRSGDLSVYWYQQSLDQGLQFLIQYYNGEERAKGNILERFSAQQFPDLHSELNLSSLELGDSALYFCTSSPHLAGATYEQYFGPGTRLTVT.

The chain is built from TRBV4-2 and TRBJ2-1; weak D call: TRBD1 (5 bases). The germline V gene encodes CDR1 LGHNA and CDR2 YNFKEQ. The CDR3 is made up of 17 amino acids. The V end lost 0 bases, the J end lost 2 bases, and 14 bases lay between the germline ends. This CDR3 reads CASSQDPKGWTYNEQFF. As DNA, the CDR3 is TGTGCCAGCAGCCAAGATCCCAAGGGGTGGACCTACAATGAGCAGTTCTTC.